Listed here are 9 T cell receptor beta chains from one sample, sequenced in a study of multiple sclerosis patients with progressive multifocal leukoencephalopathy. Regarding time point: before natalizumab initiation. Profiled with immunoSEQ multiplex PCR; TCRdb holds only in-frame clones, not every one. The sample shows 25,000 to 35,000 clones, 88% of them seen only once. Specimen: PBMCs. The receptor source for this set is a human donor with multiple sclerosis.

The chain uses TRBV13 and TRBJ2-2; a weak D match, TRBD2 (6 bases). The CDR3 sequence is 12 residues long. Germline loops: CDR1 PRHDT, CDR2 FYEKMQ (reference sequence). Trimming cost V 5 bases and J 7 bases, with 8 bases left between them. This chain's CDR3 is CASSPGGGELFF. The CDR3 coding sequence is TGTGCCAGCAGCCCCGGGGGCGGGGAGCTGTTTTTT.

The chain recombines TRBV6-1 with TRBJ1-1, with D tentatively TRBD1 (5 bases). CDR1 is MNHNS and CDR2 is SASEGT in the germline V gene. With 5 bases removed from V and 8 bases from J, the gap between germline ends came to 12 bases. There are 12 residues in the CDR3. CDR3 bases: TGTGCCAGCAGTTTTGCGGGACGGGAAGCTTTCTTT. Its protein is CASSFAGREAFF.

The chain carries TRBV4-2 and TRBJ1-2; D call uncertain. V was trimmed by 0 bases and J by 6 bases, leaving 14 bases between them. Germline CDR1 and CDR2: LGHNA and YNFKEQ. The CDR3 contains 15 residues. CDR3 region: CASSQDGTEGNGYTF. The CDR3 DNA reads as TGTGCCAGCAGCCAAGATGGAACAGAAGGGAATGGCTACACCTTC.

The chain carries TRBV2 and TRBJ2-1; 11 nucleotides match TRBD1. Germline V gives CDR1 SNHLY, CDR2 FYNNEI. The J segment lost 6 bases and the V segment lost 7 bases, leaving 8 bases of the junction unmatched. The CDR3 runs 15 residues. CDR3 sequence: CASTIRTGGPNEQFF. The DNA for the CDR3 is TGTGCCAGCACCATCCGGACAGGGGGCCCCAATGAGCAGTTCTTC.

This chain links TRBV19 with TRBJ2-2; tentative D call: TRBD1 (6 bases). V was shortened by 4 bases and J by 4 bases, with 10 bases between the two germline ends. CDR1 LNHDA and CDR2 SQIVND come from the germline V gene (reference sequence). The CDR3 is made up of 14 amino acids. For the CDR3, the DNA is TGTGCCAGTAGTACATCAGGGGCCACCGGGGAGCTGTTTTTT. This sequence encodes CASSTSGATGELFF. Based on the CDR3 plus reference TRBV19 and TRBJ2-2, the full variable domain is DGGITQSPKYLFRKEGQNVTLSCEQNLNHDAMYWYRQDPGQGLRLIYYSQIVNDFQKGDIAEGYSVSREKKESFPLTVTSAQKNPTAFYLCASSTSGATGELFFGEGSRLTVL.

This chain links TRBV5-4 with TRBJ1-1; D is uncertain. Germline CDR1 SGHNT, CDR2 YYREEE (reference sequence). The CDR3 sequence is 15 residues long. Trimming left V 1 base short and J 5 bases short, with 15 bases between. The CDR3 DNA follows: TGTGCCAGCAGCTTGAGAGTAGGGCCCAAGACTGAAGCTTTCTTT. Protein sequence: CASSLRVGPKTEAFF.

This clone was counted a single time. The rearrangement joins TRBV19 to TRBJ1-3, with D maybe TRBD1 (5 bases). CDR3 length equals 18 residues. CDR1 LNHDA and CDR2 SQIVND come from the germline V gene (reference sequence). V dropped 5 bases and J dropped 1 base, with 21 bases sitting between them. In nucleotides, the CDR3 is TGTGCCAGTAGTCCGTTCGAGAAGCAGGGTTATTCTGGAAACACCATATATTTT. This encodes CASSPFEKQGYSGNTIYF.

The rearrangement joins TRBV15 to TRBJ2-5; 9 bases line up with TRBD2. The CDR3 loop spans 19 amino acids. V trimming: 4 bases; J trimming: 5 bases; junction bases outside the gene matches: 20. CDR1 is LNHNV, CDR2 YYDKDF, per germline (reference sequence). CDR3 nucleotide sequence: TGTGCCACCAGCACCGGCGGCGGGGGGGCACTACCTTTTCGGGAGACCCAGTACTTC. It specifies CATSTGGGGALPFRETQYF.

This clone was recorded only once. The rearrangement links TRBV6-5 to TRBJ1-2; TRBD1 might be the D (5 bases). Trimming cost V 1 base and J 4 bases, with 7 bases left between them. Germline V CDR1 and CDR2: MNHEY, SVGAGI. There are 13 residues in the CDR3. As DNA, the CDR3 is TGTGCCAGCAGTTACTACGACAGCTATGGCTACACCTTC. Translating it yields CASSYYDSYGYTF.